These 32 T cell receptor beta chains share one sample of origin, sequenced in a study of response to subunit inactivated influenza vaccine. TCRdb called the RT-PCR reads again in MiXCR, with one record for every CDR3 protein. The repertoire holds hundreds of thousands of distinct CDR3 sequences, with 10% to 12% as singletons. The sample was also reused in another study, on T cells expressing NK-cell markers. That work contributes: UMIs accompanied the 5'RACE template switching by which TCR beta cDNA was made.

Sequencing was performed on PBMCs from blood, taken on the day of vaccination. These receptors were taken from a man over 45 who received an inactivated influenza vaccine.

The table lists this clonotype with a few counts. The chain couples TRBV28 to TRBJ2-7; 9 positions agree with TRBD1. The CDR3 has 15 amino acids. The J segment lost 3 bases and the V segment lost 7 bases, leaving 10 bases of the junction unmatched. Germline values: CDR1 MDHEN, CDR2 SYDVKM. The CDR3 nucleotides read TGTGCCAGCACAAAGTTCAGGACAGGGGACTACGAGCAGTACTTC. Amino acid sequence: CASTKFRTGDYEQYF.

This chain connects TRBV28 to TRBJ2-7; 7 bases are a match to TRBD1. This CDR3 comprises 14 residues. The trim removed 7 bases at V and 0 bases at J, leaving 6 bases unmatched. CDR1 is MDHEN and CDR2 is SYDVKM in the germline V gene. This CDR3 is CASMLGGGSYEQYF. CDR3 bases: TGTGCCAGCATGTTAGGGGGCGGCTCCTACGAGCAGTACTTC.

The chain employs TRBV15 and TRBJ2-1, with TRBD2 matching 14 bases. This CDR3 spans 21 amino acids. Looked up from germline, CDR1 is LNHNV and CDR2 is YYDKDF (reference sequence). The trim removed 1 base at V and 0 bases at J, leaving 11 bases unmatched. CDR3: CATSRGGGTSGRGSSYNEQFF. CDR3 sequence (DNA): TGTGCCACCAGCAGAGGGGGGGGGACTAGCGGGAGAGGAAGCTCCTACAATGAGCAGTTCTTC.

This clonotype was seen a handful of times. The chain has TRBV6-1 and TRBJ2-1; D is uncertain. The germline V and J ends were trimmed by 6 bases and 3 bases, with 12 bases remaining between them. Germline CDR1 and CDR2: MNHNS and SASEGT. The CDR3 runs 14 residues. The CDR3 sequence: CASSAEPYYNEQFF. Here the CDR3 DNA reads TGTGCCAGCAGCGCAGAGCCCTACTACAATGAGCAGTTCTTC.

There are a few counts of this clonotype. The DNA for the CDR3 is TGCGCCAGCAGCCAAGATCGCTACAGGGAGGCGAACACTGAAGCTTTCTTT. Protein: CASSQDRYREANTEAFF. The genes are TRBV4-1 and TRBJ1-1; TRBD1 is a possible D gene (6 bases). Germline CDR1 is MGHRA and CDR2 is YSYEKL. The CDR3 has 17 amino acids. V shed 0 bases and J shed 1 base, with 15 bases lying between them.

A few counts support this clonotype. The chain is built from TRBV12-3 or TRBV12-4 and TRBJ1-5; D is perhaps TRBD1 (5 bases). CDR3 length: 14 residues. Trimming stripped 3 bases from V and 6 bases from J, with 12 bases between. CDR3 sequence (DNA): TGTGCCAGCAGTTTCCAGCAAGGGACTCAGCCCCAGCATTTT. Its protein product is CASSFQQGTQPQHF.

This clonotype was seen repeatedly, ten times or more. The chain is built from TRBV20-1 and TRBJ2-7; D is tentatively TRBD1 or TRBD2 (5 bases each). The length of the CDR3 is 13 residues. Germline assignment: CDR1 DFQATT and CDR2 SNEGSKA (reference sequence). The V gene lost 3 bases and the J gene lost 0 bases, with 9 bases spanning the gap. The CDR3 DNA reads as TGCAGTGCTAGTGGTGGGGGCTCCTACGAGCAGTACTTC. This gives the protein CSASGGGSYEQYF.

As DNA, the CDR3 is TGTGCCATCAGATCTGAGGGCCGCGCAGATACGCAGTATTTT. It specifies CAIRSEGRADTQYF. The chain is built from TRBV10-3 and TRBJ2-3, with a possible D match to TRBD2 (5 bases). The V gene's germline CDR1 is ENHRY and CDR2 SYGVKD. This CDR3 has 14 amino acids. V was pared by 6 bases and J by 4 bases, with 14 bases between.

Many counts were recorded for this clonotype. V usage is TRBV5-1 and J usage is TRBJ1-5; the D is unclear. Germline CDR1 reads SGHRS; CDR2 reads YFSETQ. V lost 2 bases and J lost 6, with 15 bases in between. The CDR3 consists of 15 residues. The CDR3 sequence: CASSFGEEGSQPQHF. The CDR3 DNA follows: TGCGCCAGCAGCTTTGGGGAGGAGGGAAGTCAGCCCCAGCATTTT.

This clonotype turned up a few times. The chain couples TRBV5-6 to TRBJ2-2; possible D gene TRBD1, 6 bases. Trimming left V 4 bases short and J 2 bases short, with 18 bases between. Germline V CDR1 and CDR2: SGHDT, YYEEEE. The CDR3 is 17 amino acids. The CDR3 sequence is CASSPSSRGRNTGELFF. CDR3 coding DNA: TGTGCCAGCAGCCCATCCAGCAGGGGTAGAAACACCGGGGAGCTGTTTTTT.

The chain couples TRBV5-4 to TRBJ1-6; TRBD1 aligns across 7 bases. CDR3 length: 15 residues. J gave up 6 bases and V 0 bases, and 3 bases lay outside the gene matches. In germline, CDR1 is SGHNT, CDR2 YYREEE (reference sequence). The CDR3 nucleotides are TGTGCCAGCAGCTTGGGGACAGGCCCTAATTCACCCCTCCACTTT. This sequence encodes CASSLGTGPNSPLHF.

The chain links TRBV19 to TRBJ1-1, with 8 bases identical to TRBD1. The V gene's germline CDR1 is LNHDA and CDR2 SQIVND (reference sequence). Trimming took 2 bases from V and 1 from J; bases not matched to a gene: 6. CDR3 length: 16 residues. This CDR3 is CASSITLGQGNTEAFF. The CDR3 coding sequence is TGTGCCAGTAGTATAACCCTTGGACAGGGGAACACTGAAGCTTTCTTT. The full variable domain, in which reference TRBV19 and TRBJ1-1 provide the parts outside the CDR3, is DGGITQSPKYLFRKEGQNVTLSCEQNLNHDAMYWYRQDPGQGLRLIYYSQIVNDFQKGDIAEGYSVSREKKESFPLTVTSAQKNPTAFYLCASSITLGQGNTEAFFGQGTRLTVV.

The sample holds a few counts of this clonotype. The chain links TRBV5-1 to TRBJ2-2, with TRBD2 as a possible D gene (6 bases). Looked up from germline, CDR1 is SGHRS and CDR2 is YFSETQ. The V end was cut by 3 bases, the J end by 4 bases, with 13 bases between. CDR3 length equals 15 residues. CDR3 sequence (DNA): TGCGCCAGCAGCTCCTCAGGGAGGCCCACCGGGGAGCTGTTTTTT. Amino acids: CASSSSGRPTGELFF.

This sequence joins TRBV2 and TRBJ1-4; D gene uncertain. Trimming left V 3 bases short and J 10 bases short, with 6 bases between. Germline lookup yields CDR1 SNHLY and CDR2 FYNNEI. This CDR3 spans 11 amino acids. CDR3 in DNA: TGTGCCAGCAGTGATGTAGGAAAACTGTTTTTT. Protein sequence: CASSDVGKLFF. The variable domain in full, completed from reference TRBV2 and TRBJ1-4, reads EPEVTQTPSHQVTQMGQEVILRCVPISNHLYFYWYRQILGQKVEFLVSFYNNEISEKSEIFDDQFSVERPDGSNFTLKIRSTKLEDSAMYFCASSDVGKLFFGSGTQLSVL.

This clonotype was observed a handful of times. Relative to the germline gene, one junction end is altered; a read error may explain this. The chain uses TRBV2 and TRBJ2-4; either TRBD1 or TRBD2 may fit D (5 bases each). CDR1 and CDR2 (germline): SNHLY, FYNNEI. This CDR3 has 16 residues. The CDR3 DNA reads as TGTGCCAGCCGTGAAGGCCCGGGACCAGCCAAAAACATTCAGTACTTC. Translation gives CASREGPGPAKNIQYF.

This clonotype has only a few counts. The CDR3 nucleotides read TGTGCCACCAGCAGAGGACTCGCCGGAGAGAATCAGCCCCAGCATTTT. Residues: CATSRGLAGENQPQHF. The chain recombines TRBV15 with TRBJ1-5; D ambiguous. The CDR3 has 16 amino acids. Per germline, CDR1 LNHNV and CDR2 YYDKDF (reference sequence). V was shortened by 1 base and J by 4 bases, with 14 bases between the two germline ends.

The CDR3 DNA reads as TGCGCCAGCAGCGTTGAAAATGAGCAGTTCTTC. Amino acid sequence: CASSVENEQFF. The V and J genes are TRBV5-1 and TRBJ2-1; D gene uncertain. The CDR3 sequence is 11 residues long. Germline CDR1 and CDR2: SGHRS and YFSETQ. V shed 4 bases and J shed 7 bases, with 6 bases lying between them.

This clonotype came up a few times. CDR3 bases: TGTGCCAGCAGCTTCGAGAAGGAGCAGTACTTC. It codes for CASSFEKEQYF. The chain joins TRBV2 to TRBJ2-7, with no clear D. Trimming pared 6 bases from V and 7 bases from J, leaving 10 bases between. The CDR3 covers 11 residues. The germline gives CDR1 SNHLY, CDR2 FYNNEI.

The chain employs TRBV12-3 or TRBV12-4 and TRBJ2-2; 8 nucleotides align to TRBD2. V shed 1 base, J shed 3 bases, and the junction held 4 bases outside the gene matches. The CDR3 is 16 residues long. DNA for the CDR3: TGTGCCAGCAGTTTAGGACTAGCGCGTCACACCGGGGAGCTGTTTTTT. It specifies CASSLGLARHTGELFF.

Only a few counts were recorded for this clonotype. The chain recombines TRBV5-1 with TRBJ1-1, with D uncertain. Germline CDR1 reads SGHRS; CDR2 reads YFSETQ. V was clipped by 0 bases and J by 1 base, with 13 bases between them. This CDR3 is built from 16 residues. The CDR3 protein is CASSLAVWVENTEAFF. CDR3 in DNA: TGCGCCAGCAGCTTGGCGGTCTGGGTGGAGAACACTGAAGCTTTCTTT.

This clonotype was observed a handful of times. The chain combines TRBV5-1 with TRBJ2-1; no clear D gene. Trimming took off 0 bases at V and 8 bases at J, with 9 bases between the two ends. This CDR3 has 13 amino acids. Germline V gives CDR1 SGHRS, CDR2 YFSETQ. Here the CDR3 DNA reads TGCGCCAGCAGCTTGGGGGCTCAGTATGAGCAGTTCTTC. Its translation: CASSLGAQYEQFF.

V usage is TRBV20-1 and J usage is TRBJ2-1; the D gene is possibly TRBD2 (6 bases). The CDR3 loop spans 17 amino acids. Trimming left V 3 bases short and J 2 bases short, with 20 bases between. Germline CDR1 is DFQATT and CDR2 is SNEGSKA (reference sequence). For the CDR3, the DNA is TGCAGTGCTAGCCGTCCTAGGGACGGGAGAACCTACAATGAGCAGTTCTTC. The encoded protein is CSASRPRDGRTYNEQFF.

This clonotype came up a few times. This chain uses TRBV7-9 with TRBJ2-7; D is ambiguous. Trimming removed 0 bases at V and 5 bases at J, with 11 bases between. The CDR3 runs to 14 residues. Germline V gene sequence: CDR1 SEHNR, CDR2 FQNEAQ (reference sequence). This CDR3 is CASSLAGSTNEQYF. The CDR3, as DNA: TGTGCCAGCAGCTTAGCAGGGTCAACCAACGAGCAGTACTTC.

Only a few counts were recorded for this clonotype. The rearrangement joins TRBV14 to TRBJ2-1, with D tentatively TRBD1 or TRBD2 (5 bases each). Germline V lookup: CDR1 SGHDN, CDR2 FVKESK. The CDR3 has 15 amino acids. V was shortened by 3 bases and J by 1 base, with 10 bases between the two germline ends. The CDR3 DNA follows: TGTGCCAGCAGCCACAGGGACCGATCCTACAATGAGCAGTTCTTC. Protein sequence: CASSHRDRSYNEQFF.

This clonotype has a handful of counts. This rearrangement joins TRBV7-6 to TRBJ2-3; TRBD2 aligns across 8 bases. Looked up from germline, CDR1 is SGHVS and CDR2 is FNYEAQ. The V segment lost 5 bases and the J segment 0 bases; nucleotides outside the gene matches: 7. This CDR3 region has 16 residues. The CDR3 protein is CASSARTSRSTDTQYF. The CDR3 region has the DNA TGTGCCAGCAGCGCCCGGACTAGCCGAAGCACAGATACGCAGTATTTT.

The gene calls are TRBV19 and TRBJ2-1, with 12 bases fitting TRBD2. Germline loops: CDR1 LNHDA, CDR2 SQIVND (reference sequence). This CDR3 contains 20 residues. The ends lost 5 bases at V and 4 bases at J; junction bases unmatched: 18. DNA for the CDR3: TGTGCCAGTAGTCACCCTGAAGGACTAGCGGGATTGGTTACATACAATGAGCAGTTCTTC. The encoded protein is CASSHPEGLAGLVTYNEQFF. Full variable domain (outside the CDR3, taken from reference TRBV19 and TRBJ2-1): DGGITQSPKYLFRKEGQNVTLSCEQNLNHDAMYWYRQDPGQGLRLIYYSQIVNDFQKGDIAEGYSVSREKKESFPLTVTSAQKNPTAFYLCASSHPEGLAGLVTYNEQFFGPGTRLTVL.

This clonotype was detected only a few times. This sequence joins TRBV4-3 and TRBJ2-1, with a tentative D call TRBD1 (7 bases). Per the germline V gene, CDR1 is LGHNA and CDR2 is YSLEER. The CDR3 consists of 15 residues. The V end was cut by 0 bases, the J end by 8 bases, with 14 bases between. The CDR3 region is CASSQEYRGGDEQFF. CDR3 DNA sequence: TGCGCCAGCAGCCAAGAATACAGGGGCGGGGATGAGCAGTTCTTC.

This clonotype was counted at least ten times. The chain is built from TRBV24-1 and TRBJ2-1, with D unresolved. There are 11 residues in the CDR3. The germline gives CDR1 KGHDR, CDR2 SFDVKD. The V end lost 5 bases, the J end lost 8 bases, and 6 bases lay between the germline ends. The CDR3 coding sequence is TGTGCCACCAGTGCTCGGGATGAGCAGTTCTTC. This sequence encodes CATSARDEQFF.

In its sample, this clonotype was seen a few times. CDR3 coding DNA: TGTGCCAGCACCCCTAGCGGGAGGATGGATACGCAGTATTTT. This encodes CASTPSGRMDTQYF. The chain recombines TRBV9 with TRBJ2-3; 11 positions agree with TRBD2. The CDR3 runs to 14 residues. Germline CDR1 is SGDLS and CDR2 is YYNGEE. The trim removed 6 bases at V and 6 bases at J, leaving 6 bases unmatched.

This clonotype has a handful of counts. The chain links TRBV28 to TRBJ1-2; D is undetermined. The CDR3 consists of 10 residues. With 4 bases removed from V and 7 bases from J, the gap between germline ends came to 4 bases. Germline V gene data show CDR1 as MDHEN and CDR2 as SYDVKM. Here the CDR3 DNA reads TGTGCCAGCAGTTCTCTTGGCTACACCTTC. This encodes CASSSLGYTF.

J is TRBJ2-7 and V is TRBV20-1; D perhaps matches TRBD1 (5 bases). The CDR3 totals 12 residues. The V gene's germline CDR1 is DFQATT and CDR2 SNEGSKA (reference sequence). Trimming left V 6 bases short and J 4 bases short, with 13 bases between. DNA of the CDR3: TGCAGTGCCAGCGCTGGGGCATACGAGCAGTACTTC. It translates to CSASAGAYEQYF.

The CDR3 protein is CASSQDRSEQYF. The CDR3 DNA follows: TGTGCCAGCAGCCAAGATCGTAGCGAGCAGTACTTC. The gene calls are TRBV3-1 and TRBJ2-7; D not resolved. The germline V gene encodes CDR1 LGHDT and CDR2 YNNKEL (reference sequence). The V and J ends lost 0 bases and 6 bases respectively, with 6 bases between them. The CDR3 runs 12 residues.